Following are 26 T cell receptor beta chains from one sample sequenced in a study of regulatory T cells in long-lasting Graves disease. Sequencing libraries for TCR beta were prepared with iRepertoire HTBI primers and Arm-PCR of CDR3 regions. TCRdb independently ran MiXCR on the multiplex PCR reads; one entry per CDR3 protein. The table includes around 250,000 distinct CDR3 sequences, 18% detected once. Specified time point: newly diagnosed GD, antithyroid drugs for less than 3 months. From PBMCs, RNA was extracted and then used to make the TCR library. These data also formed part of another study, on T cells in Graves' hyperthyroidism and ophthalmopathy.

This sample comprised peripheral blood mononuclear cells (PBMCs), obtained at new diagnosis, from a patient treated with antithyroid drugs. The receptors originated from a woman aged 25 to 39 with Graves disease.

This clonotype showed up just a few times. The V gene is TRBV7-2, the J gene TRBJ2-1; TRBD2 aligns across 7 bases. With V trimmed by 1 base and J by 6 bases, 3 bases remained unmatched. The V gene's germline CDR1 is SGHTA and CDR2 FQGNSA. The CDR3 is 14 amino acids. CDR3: CASSLGGGGNEQFF. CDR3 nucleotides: TGTGCCAGCAGCTTAGGCGGCGGGGGCAATGAGCAGTTCTTC.

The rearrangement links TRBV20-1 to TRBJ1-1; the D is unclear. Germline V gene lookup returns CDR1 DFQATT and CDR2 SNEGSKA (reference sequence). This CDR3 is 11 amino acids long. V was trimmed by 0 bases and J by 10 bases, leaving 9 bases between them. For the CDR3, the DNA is TGCAGTGCTAGAGATATGATGTCAGCTTTCTTT. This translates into CSARDMMSAFF.

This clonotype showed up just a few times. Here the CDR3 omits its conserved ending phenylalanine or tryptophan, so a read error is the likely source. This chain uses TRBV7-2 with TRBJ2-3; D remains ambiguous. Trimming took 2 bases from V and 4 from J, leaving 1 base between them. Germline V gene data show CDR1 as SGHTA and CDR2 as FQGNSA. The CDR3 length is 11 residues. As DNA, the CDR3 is TGTGCCAGCAGCTTATCAGATACGCAGTATTCT. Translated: CASSLSDTQYS.

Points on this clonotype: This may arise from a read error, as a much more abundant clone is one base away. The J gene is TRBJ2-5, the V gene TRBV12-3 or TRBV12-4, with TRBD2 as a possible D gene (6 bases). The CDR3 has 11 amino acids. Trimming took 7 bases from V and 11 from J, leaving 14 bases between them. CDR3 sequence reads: CASTLGGRQYF. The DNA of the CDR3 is TGTGCCAGCACCCTGGGGGGTAGGCAGTACTTC.

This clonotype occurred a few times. DNA of the CDR3: TGTGCCAGCAGCTCGGGACTAGCGGGGCGCACAGATACGCAGTATTTT. Amino acid sequence: CASSSGLAGRTDTQYF. The genes are TRBV7-2 and TRBJ2-3; TRBD2 agrees at 13 bases. The CDR3 covers 16 residues. The germline gives CDR1 SGHTA, CDR2 FQGNSA. The V and J ends lost 4 bases and 1 base, in that order; junction bases with no gene match: 2.

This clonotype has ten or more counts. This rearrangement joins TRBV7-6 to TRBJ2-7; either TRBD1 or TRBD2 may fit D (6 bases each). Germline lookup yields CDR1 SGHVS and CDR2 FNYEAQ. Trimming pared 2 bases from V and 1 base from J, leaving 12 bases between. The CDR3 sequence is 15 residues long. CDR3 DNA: TGTGCCAGCAGCTTATCGGAGGGGGATTCCTACGAGCAGTACTTC. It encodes CASSLSEGDSYEQYF.

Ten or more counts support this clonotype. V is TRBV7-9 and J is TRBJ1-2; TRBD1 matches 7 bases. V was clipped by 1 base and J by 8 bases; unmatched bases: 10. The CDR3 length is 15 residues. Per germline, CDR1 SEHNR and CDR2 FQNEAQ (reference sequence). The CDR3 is CASSLEGDRGKGYTF. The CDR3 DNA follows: TGTGCCAGCAGCTTAGAAGGGGACAGAGGAAAGGGCTACACCTTC.

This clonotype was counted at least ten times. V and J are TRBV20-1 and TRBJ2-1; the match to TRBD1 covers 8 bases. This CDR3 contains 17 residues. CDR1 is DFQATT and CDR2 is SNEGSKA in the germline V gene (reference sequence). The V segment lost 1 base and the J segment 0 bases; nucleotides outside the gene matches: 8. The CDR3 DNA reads TGCAGTGCTAGAGTACAGGGGGGTTCTAGCTCCTACAATGAGCAGTTCTTC. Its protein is CSARVQGGSSSYNEQFF.

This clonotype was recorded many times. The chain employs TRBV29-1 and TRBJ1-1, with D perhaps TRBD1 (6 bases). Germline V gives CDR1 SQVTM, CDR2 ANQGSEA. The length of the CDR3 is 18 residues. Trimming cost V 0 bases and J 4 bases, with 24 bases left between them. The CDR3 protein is CSVEDRGGRIRRSTEAFF. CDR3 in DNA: TGCAGCGTTGAAGATCGAGGGGGGAGGATTAGAAGAAGCACTGAAGCTTTCTTT. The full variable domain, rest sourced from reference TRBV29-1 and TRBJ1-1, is SAVISQKPSRDICQRGTSLTIQCQVDSQVTMMFWYRQQPGQSLTLIATANQGSEATYESGFVIDKFPISRPNLTFSTLTVSNMSPEDSSIYLCSVEDRGGRIRRSTEAFFGQGTRLTVV.

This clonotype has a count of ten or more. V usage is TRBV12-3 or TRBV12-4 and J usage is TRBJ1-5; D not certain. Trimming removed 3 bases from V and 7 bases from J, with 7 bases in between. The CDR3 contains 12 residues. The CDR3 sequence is CASSLIGQPQHF. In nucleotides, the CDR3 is TGTGCCAGCAGTTTGATCGGGCAGCCCCAGCATTTT.

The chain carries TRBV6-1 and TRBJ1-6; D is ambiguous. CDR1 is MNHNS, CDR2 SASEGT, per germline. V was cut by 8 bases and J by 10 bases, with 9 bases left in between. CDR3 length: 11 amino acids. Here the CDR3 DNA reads TGTGCCAGCGGCCCTGAGTCACCCCTCCACTTT. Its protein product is CASGPESPLHF.

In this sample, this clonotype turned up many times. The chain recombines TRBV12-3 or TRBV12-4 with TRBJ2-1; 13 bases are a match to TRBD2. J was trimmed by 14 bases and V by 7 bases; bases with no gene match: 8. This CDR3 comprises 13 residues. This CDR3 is CASKRLAGGLEFF. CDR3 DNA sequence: TGTGCCAGCAAAAGACTAGCGGGGGGCCTGGAGTTCTTC.

CDR3 in DNA: TGCAGTGCTACTAGCGGGGGGGCCTACAATGAGCAGTTCTTC. Translation: CSATSGGAYNEQFF. The chain employs TRBV20-1 and TRBJ2-1; 12 nucleotides line up with TRBD2. After removal of 4 bases from V and 2 bases from J, the junction contained 0 bases not matched to a gene. CDR1 is DFQATT and CDR2 is SNEGSKA in the germline V gene (reference sequence). The CDR3 extends over 14 amino acids.

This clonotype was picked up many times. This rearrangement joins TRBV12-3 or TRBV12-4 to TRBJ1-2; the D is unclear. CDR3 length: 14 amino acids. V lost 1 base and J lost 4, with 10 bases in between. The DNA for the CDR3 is TGTGCCAGCAGTTTAGGTTCACAGCCCTATGGCTACACCTTC. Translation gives CASSLGSQPYGYTF.

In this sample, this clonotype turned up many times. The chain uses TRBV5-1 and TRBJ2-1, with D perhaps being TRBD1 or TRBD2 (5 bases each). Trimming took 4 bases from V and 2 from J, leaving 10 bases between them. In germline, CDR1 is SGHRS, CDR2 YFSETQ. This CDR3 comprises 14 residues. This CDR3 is CASSTGTAYNEQFF. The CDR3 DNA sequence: TGCGCCAGCAGCACCGGGACGGCCTACAATGAGCAGTTCTTC.

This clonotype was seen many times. CDR3 DNA: TGTGCCATCAGTGACAGGACAGGGGGTGTTGAGCAGTTCTTC. Protein sequence: CAISDRTGGVEQFF. The V call is TRBV10-3, the J call TRBJ2-1; 10 bases are a match to TRBD1. This CDR3 contains 14 residues. With 3 bases clipped from V and 9 bases from J, the junction kept 5 bases outside the gene matches. Germline V lookup: CDR1 ENHRY, CDR2 SYGVKD.

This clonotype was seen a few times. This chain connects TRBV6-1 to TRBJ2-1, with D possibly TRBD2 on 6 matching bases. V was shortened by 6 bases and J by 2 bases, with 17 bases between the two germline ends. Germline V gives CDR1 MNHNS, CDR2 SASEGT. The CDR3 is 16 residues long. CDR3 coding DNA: TGTGCCAGCAGCTTCCCAAAGGCGGGAACCTACAATGAGCAGTTCTTC. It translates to CASSFPKAGTYNEQFF.

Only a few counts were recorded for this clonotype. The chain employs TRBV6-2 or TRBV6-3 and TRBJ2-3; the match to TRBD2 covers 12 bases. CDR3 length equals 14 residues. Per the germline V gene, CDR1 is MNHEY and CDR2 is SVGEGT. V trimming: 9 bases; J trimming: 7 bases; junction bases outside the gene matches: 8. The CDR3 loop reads CASRLAGGENTQYF. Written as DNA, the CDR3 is TGTGCCAGTCGGCTAGCGGGGGGGGAAAATACGCAGTATTTT.

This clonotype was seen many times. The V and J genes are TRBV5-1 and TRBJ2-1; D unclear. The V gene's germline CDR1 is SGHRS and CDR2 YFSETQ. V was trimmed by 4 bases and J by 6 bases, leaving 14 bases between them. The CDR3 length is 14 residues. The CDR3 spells CASSQDPGPNEQFF. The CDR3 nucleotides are TGCGCCAGCAGCCAAGACCCTGGCCCCAATGAGCAGTTCTTC.

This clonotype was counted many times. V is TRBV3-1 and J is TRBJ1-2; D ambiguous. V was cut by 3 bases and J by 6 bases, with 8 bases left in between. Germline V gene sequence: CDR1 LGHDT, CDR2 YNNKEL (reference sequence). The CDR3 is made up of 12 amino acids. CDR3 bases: TGTGCCAGCAGCCAGTGGAGAAATGGCTACACCTTC. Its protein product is CASSQWRNGYTF. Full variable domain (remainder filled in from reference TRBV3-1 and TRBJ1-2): DTAVSQTPKYLVTQMGNDKSIKCEQNLGHDTMYWYKQDSKKFLKIMFSYNNKELIINETVPNRFSPKSPDKAHLNLHINSLELGDSAVYFCASSQWRNGYTFGSGTRLTVV.

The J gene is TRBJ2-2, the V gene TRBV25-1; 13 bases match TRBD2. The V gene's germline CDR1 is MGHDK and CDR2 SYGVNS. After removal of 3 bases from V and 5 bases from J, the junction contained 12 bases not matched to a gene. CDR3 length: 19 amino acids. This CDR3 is CASSDPSTSGGARTGELFF. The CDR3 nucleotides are TGTGCCAGCAGTGACCCATCTACTAGCGGGGGGGCCCGGACCGGGGAGCTGTTTTTT.

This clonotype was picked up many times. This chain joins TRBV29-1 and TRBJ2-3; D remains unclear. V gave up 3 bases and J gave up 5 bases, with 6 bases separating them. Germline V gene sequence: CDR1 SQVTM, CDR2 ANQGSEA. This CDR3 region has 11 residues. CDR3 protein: CSVDSGDTQYF. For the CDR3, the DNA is TGCAGCGTTGATAGTGGAGATACGCAGTATTTT.

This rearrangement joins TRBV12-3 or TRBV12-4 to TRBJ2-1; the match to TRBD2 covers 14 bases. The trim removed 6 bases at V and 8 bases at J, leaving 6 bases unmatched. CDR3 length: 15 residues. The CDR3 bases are TGTGCCAGCAGGTACCGGACTAGCGGGGGGCATGAGCAGTTCTTC. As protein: CASRYRTSGGHEQFF.

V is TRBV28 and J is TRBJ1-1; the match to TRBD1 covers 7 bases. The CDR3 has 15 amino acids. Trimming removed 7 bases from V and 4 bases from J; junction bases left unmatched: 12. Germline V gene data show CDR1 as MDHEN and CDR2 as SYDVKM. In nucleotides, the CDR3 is TGTGCCAGCACCCAGGAAGGGGCAGGGGGCACTGAAGCTTTCTTT. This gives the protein CASTQEGAGGTEAFF. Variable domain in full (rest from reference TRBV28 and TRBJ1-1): DVKVTQSSRYLVKRTGEKVFLECVQDMDHENMFWYRQDPGLGLRLIYFSYDVKMKEKGDIPEGYSVSREKKERFSLILESASTNQTSMYLCASTQEGAGGTEAFFGQGTRLTVV.

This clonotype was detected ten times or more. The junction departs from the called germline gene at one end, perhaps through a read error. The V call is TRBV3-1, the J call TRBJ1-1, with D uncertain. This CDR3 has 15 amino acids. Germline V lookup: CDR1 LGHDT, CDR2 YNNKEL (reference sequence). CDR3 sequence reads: CASSRGGEKMTEASF. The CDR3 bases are TGTGCCAGCAGCCGGGGTGGAGAGAAGATGACTGAAGCTTCCTTT.

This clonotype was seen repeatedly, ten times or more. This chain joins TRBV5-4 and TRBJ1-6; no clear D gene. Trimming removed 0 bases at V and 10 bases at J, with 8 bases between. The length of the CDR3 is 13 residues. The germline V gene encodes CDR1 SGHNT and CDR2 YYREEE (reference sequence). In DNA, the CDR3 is TGTGCCAGCAGCTTGGGAGGTAGCTCACCCCTCCACTTT. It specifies CASSLGGSSPLHF.